One sample yielded the 27 T cell receptor beta chains listed below, sequenced in a study of blood T cell repertoires in COVID-19. Generated by immunoSEQ multiplex PCR, the TCRdb table keeps only in-frame clones and is missing some. Of 360,000 or so clones listed, around 83% are singletons. The sample consisted of PBMCs or T cells enriched from blood (not recorded which). The source of these receptors is a woman between 45 and 65 years old who had recovered from COVID-19.

The gene calls are TRBV9 and TRBJ2-7, with 8 positions matching TRBD1. V lost 4 bases to trimming and J lost 0 bases; unmatched junction nucleotides: 12. The CDR3 length is 17 residues. The germline gives CDR1 SGDLS, CDR2 YYNGEE. The CDR3 protein is CASSPQTGVTFSYEQYF. The CDR3 DNA reads as TGTGCCAGCAGCCCCCAGACAGGGGTCACCTTCTCCTACGAGCAGTACTTC.

The sample holds one count of this clone. The chain uses TRBV4-3 and TRBJ2-1, with 14 bases identical to TRBD2. Germline trimming cut 4 bases from V and 9 bases from J; bases unmatched to any gene: 8. The CDR3 loop spans 16 amino acids. Germline CDR1 is LGHNA and CDR2 is YSLEER. The CDR3 DNA is TGCGCCAGCAGCCCTACGGGACTAGCGGGAGTCACTGAGCAGTTCTTC. It codes for CASSPTGLAGVTEQFF.

The V call is TRBV7-2, the J call TRBJ1-6; TRBD1 matches at 8 bases. CDR1 is SGHTA and CDR2 is FQGNSA in the germline V gene. V shed 2 bases, J shed 6 bases, and the junction held 9 bases outside the gene matches. The CDR3 has 17 residues. This CDR3 reads CASSLLSFGQGNSPLHF. In DNA form, the CDR3 reads TGTGCCAGCAGCTTATTATCCTTTGGACAGGGTAATTCACCCCTCCACTTT.

CDR3 nucleotides: TGTGCCAGTAATCCAGGACAGGGGGCGAACAATGAGCAGTTCTTC. Protein product: CASNPGQGANNEQFF. The chain is built from TRBV19 and TRBJ2-1, with 11 bases that match TRBD1. V lost 7 bases to trimming and J lost 5 bases; unmatched junction nucleotides: 7. The germline V gene encodes CDR1 LNHDA and CDR2 SQIVND (reference sequence). This CDR3 spans 15 amino acids.

This clone was counted a few times. The chain recombines TRBV18 with TRBJ2-7, with 7 bases that match TRBD1. The CDR3 runs 15 residues. The trim removed 1 base at V and 5 bases at J, leaving 8 bases unmatched. Germline CDR1 and CDR2: KGHSH and LQKENI. The CDR3 coding sequence is TGTGCCAGCTCACCACTTCCGACAGGGACCCACGAGCAGTACTTC. Its translation is CASSPLPTGTHEQYF.

The chain joins TRBV4-1 to TRBJ2-7, with D tentatively TRBD2 (5 bases). The CDR3 is 18 residues long. Between the trimmed V and J ends, which lost 0 bases and 3 bases, there was a span of 21 bases. Germline CDR1 MGHRA, CDR2 YSYEKL. The CDR3 DNA follows: TGCGCCAGCAGCCAAGATTCCGGGCCGGGGAGTCCGAGCTACGAGCAGTACTTC. This encodes CASSQDSGPGSPSYEQYF.

The rearrangement links TRBV30 to TRBJ2-4; D is unresolved. This CDR3 is built from 11 residues. V lost 1 base to trimming and J lost 5 bases, with 3 bases between them. Germline V CDR1 and CDR2: GTSNPN, SVGIG (reference sequence). CDR3 in DNA: TGTGCCTGGAGTGCCGAAAACATTCAGTACTTC. It encodes CAWSAENIQYF.

V is TRBV6-5 and J is TRBJ2-5; no reliable D call. Per germline, CDR1 MNHEY and CDR2 SVGAGI. The V gene lost 5 bases and the J gene lost 1 base, with 11 bases spanning the gap. CDR3 length: 14 residues. The CDR3 DNA is TGTGCCAGCAGTACAGTTAACCGCCAAGAGACCCAGTACTTC. Its translation: CASSTVNRQETQYF.

The chain uses TRBV6-5 and TRBJ2-7; 7 bases map to TRBD2. This CDR3 is 14 amino acids long. Unmatched junction bases numbered 16, after V lost 5 bases and J lost 12 bases. Germline CDR1 MNHEY, CDR2 SVGAGI. The CDR3 reads CASSLGTTALETYF. CDR3 in DNA: TGTGCCAGCAGTCTCGGGACTACCGCCTTAGAGACGTACTTC.

The genes are TRBV11-2 and TRBJ2-1, with TRBD2 matching over 12 bases. The CDR3 length is 17 residues. V gave up 5 bases and J gave up 6 bases; unmatched junction bases: 11. CDR1 and CDR2 from the germline V gene are SGHAT and FQNNGV. This chain's CDR3 is CASSPSKGLAGINEQFF. CDR3 DNA: TGTGCCAGCAGCCCTAGTAAAGGACTAGCGGGGATCAATGAGCAGTTCTTC.

The chain couples TRBV4-3 to TRBJ2-1, with D possibly matching TRBD1 (5 bases). V was clipped by 0 bases and J by 11 bases, with 11 bases between them. From germline, CDR1 is LGHNA and CDR2 YSLEER. This CDR3 contains 13 residues. The CDR3 here is CASSQDQQGQQFF. Here the CDR3 DNA reads TGCGCCAGCAGCCAAGATCAGCAGGGCCAGCAGTTCTTC.

This rearrangement joins TRBV3-1 (or the pseudogene TRBV3-2) to TRBJ1-1; D uncertain. Trimming took 3 bases from V and 1 from J, leaving 12 bases between them. The germline V gene has CDR1 LGHDT and CDR2 YNNKEL (reference sequence). This CDR3 has 15 amino acids. CDR3 sequence (DNA): TGTGCCAGCAGCCATTTTGAGAGGCAGAACACTGAAGCTTTCTTT. It yields the protein CASSHFERQNTEAFF.

The CDR3 region is CASSRRPGIPNNEQFF. CDR3 coding DNA: TGCGCCAGCAGCCGTAGGCCGGGGATCCCGAACAATGAGCAGTTCTTC. The rearrangement joins TRBV4-3 to TRBJ2-1; a possible D gene is TRBD2 (5 bases). In germline, CDR1 is LGHNA, CDR2 YSLEER. The V end lost 4 bases, the J end lost 5 bases, and 18 bases lay between the germline ends. The CDR3 totals 16 residues.

The gene calls are TRBV7-2 and TRBJ1-2; a weak D match, TRBD1 (5 bases). V lost 5 bases to trimming and J lost 6 bases, with 13 bases between them. The length of the CDR3 is 13 residues. The germline CDR1 and CDR2 sequences are SGHTA and FQGNSA. In DNA form, the CDR3 reads TGTGCCAGCAGCCGGACAAGGGTCGATGGCTACACCTTC. Amino acids: CASSRTRVDGYTF.

CDR3 nucleotides: TGTGCCAGTAGTCGGGCAGGGCGTTTTTGGGAGCAGTACTTC. Translation gives CASSRAGRFWEQYF. The chain couples TRBV19 to TRBJ2-7; weak D call: TRBD1 (5 bases). Germline CDR1 reads LNHDA; CDR2 reads SQIVND (reference sequence). Trimming removed 5 bases from V and 7 bases from J, with 18 bases in between. The length of the CDR3 is 14 residues.

This clone has at least ten counts. V gene TRBV4-3 combines with J gene TRBJ1-2, with 9 bases lining up with TRBD1. The CDR3 spans 15 residues. Germline V gives CDR1 LGHNA, CDR2 YSLEER. With V trimmed by 8 bases and J by 14 bases, 21 bases remained unmatched. CDR3 region: CASQKSYRDRDLGTF. The CDR3 DNA is TGCGCCAGCCAAAAAAGCTACCGGGACAGGGACCTAGGGACCTTC.

V and J are TRBV7-9 and TRBJ2-7; D possibly corresponds to TRBD1 (6 bases). This CDR3 is 16 amino acids long. V was pared by 2 bases and J by 2 bases, with 16 bases between. Per germline, CDR1 SEHNR and CDR2 FQNEAQ (reference sequence). The CDR3 sequence is CASSLPSVAGAYEQYF. For the CDR3, the DNA is TGTGCCAGCAGCTTACCGTCTGTGGCAGGGGCCTACGAGCAGTACTTC.

The chain joins TRBV5-4 to TRBJ2-7, with 13 bases aligning to TRBD2. J was trimmed by 2 bases and V by 4 bases; bases with no gene match: 12. The CDR3 has 18 amino acids. Germline values: CDR1 SGHNT, CDR2 YYREEE (reference sequence). CDR3 in DNA: TGTGCCAGCAGCCGCGATAGGGGACTAGCGGGATCGGCCTACGAGCAGTACTTC. Translated: CASSRDRGLAGSAYEQYF.

The chain is built from TRBV4-1 and TRBJ1-1, with D possibly being TRBD1 (6 bases). Trimming took 0 bases from V and 5 from J, leaving 10 bases between them. The CDR3 has 14 residues. Germline-derived CDR1 and CDR2 are MGHRA and YSYEKL. Written as DNA, the CDR3 is TGCGCCAGCAGCCAAGATCAGGGGCGGACTGAAGCTTTCTTT. Translation: CASSQDQGRTEAFF.

The chain employs TRBV4-3 and TRBJ1-4; 7 bases are a match to TRBD1. Germline V gene lookup returns CDR1 LGHNA and CDR2 YSLEER. Trimming removed 0 bases from V and 5 bases from J; junction bases left unmatched: 3. The CDR3 has 15 residues. The DNA of the CDR3 is TGCGCCAGCAGCCAAGACGCGACAGGGAATGAAAAACTGTTTTTT. This translates into CASSQDATGNEKLFF.

This clone was seen more than once but under ten times. Other DNA sequences within the sample encode an identical CDR3. The genes are TRBV7-9 and TRBJ1-1; 10 bases line up with TRBD1. V shed 4 bases, J shed 5 bases, and the junction held 7 bases outside the gene matches. The germline CDR1 and CDR2 sequences are SEHNR and FQNEAQ (reference sequence). The CDR3 totals 15 residues. DNA of the CDR3: TGTGCCAGCAGCTCTGGCGGGACAGGGGTTACTGAAGCTTTCTTT. Protein: CASSSGGTGVTEAFF.

The rearrangement joins TRBV19 to TRBJ1-1; TRBD1 is a possible D gene (6 bases). V lost 5 bases, J lost 0 bases, and 13 bases lay in between. The length of the CDR3 is 15 residues. Germline assignment: CDR1 LNHDA and CDR2 SQIVND (reference sequence). The CDR3 protein is CASSYAGTLNTEAFF. The CDR3 DNA reads as TGTGCCAGTAGTTACGCCGGGACATTGAACACTGAAGCTTTCTTT.

The chain couples TRBV5-4 to TRBJ1-2, with 8 bases lining up with TRBD1. This CDR3 is 13 amino acids long. Germline trimming cut 4 bases from V and 4 bases from J; bases unmatched to any gene: 3. Per the germline V gene, CDR1 is SGHNT and CDR2 is YYREEE (reference sequence). Written as DNA, the CDR3 is TGTGCCAGCAGCCGTGGACAGGGCTATGGCTACACCTTC. Protein: CASSRGQGYGYTF. The variable domain in full, with the rest retrieved from reference TRBV5-4 and TRBJ1-2, is ETGVTQSPTHLIKTRGQQVTLRCSSQSGHNTVSWYQQALGQGPQFIFQYYREEENGRGNFPPRFSGLQFPNYSSELNVNALELDDSALYLCASSRGQGYGYTFGSGTRLTVV.

The CDR3 nucleotides are TGTGCCAGCTCCCTAGACGCGTCTAACTATGGCTACACCTTC. This gives the protein CASSLDASNYGYTF. The V call is TRBV18, the J call TRBJ1-2; no clear D gene. V lost 6 bases, J lost 0 bases, and 11 bases lay in between. This CDR3 region has 14 residues. Germline lookup yields CDR1 KGHSH and CDR2 LQKENI.

V and J are TRBV3-1 (or the pseudogene TRBV3-2) and TRBJ2-7, with TRBD2 as a possible D gene (6 bases). Trimming took off 1 base at V and 3 bases at J, with 16 bases between the two ends. The germline gives CDR1 LGHDT, CDR2 YNNKEL (reference sequence). The CDR3 runs to 16 residues. The DNA for the CDR3 is TGTGCCAGCAGCCAAGGGCGAGGGGAGGATTTCTACGAGCAGTACTTC. Its translation: CASSQGRGEDFYEQYF.

This sequence joins TRBV5-4 and TRBJ2-7, with D possibly matching TRBD1 (8 bases). Germline V gene lookup returns CDR1 SGHNT and CDR2 YYREEE (reference sequence). Between the trimmed V and J ends, which lost 3 bases and 0 bases, there was a span of 16 bases. This CDR3 contains 16 residues. The CDR3 region is CASSYEQGEGSYEQYF. The CDR3 region has the DNA TGTGCCAGCAGCTACGAACAGGGGGAGGGCTCCTACGAGCAGTACTTC.

The chain has TRBV5-4 and TRBJ2-5, with 7 bases lining up with TRBD2. Germline trimming cut 2 bases from V and 3 bases from J; bases unmatched to any gene: 7. This CDR3 is built from 15 residues. Germline assignment: CDR1 SGHNT and CDR2 YYREEE (reference sequence). CDR3 DNA sequence: TGTGCCAGCAGCTTAAACGGGCTAGCGGAAGAGACCCAGTACTTC. The encoded protein is CASSLNGLAEETQYF.